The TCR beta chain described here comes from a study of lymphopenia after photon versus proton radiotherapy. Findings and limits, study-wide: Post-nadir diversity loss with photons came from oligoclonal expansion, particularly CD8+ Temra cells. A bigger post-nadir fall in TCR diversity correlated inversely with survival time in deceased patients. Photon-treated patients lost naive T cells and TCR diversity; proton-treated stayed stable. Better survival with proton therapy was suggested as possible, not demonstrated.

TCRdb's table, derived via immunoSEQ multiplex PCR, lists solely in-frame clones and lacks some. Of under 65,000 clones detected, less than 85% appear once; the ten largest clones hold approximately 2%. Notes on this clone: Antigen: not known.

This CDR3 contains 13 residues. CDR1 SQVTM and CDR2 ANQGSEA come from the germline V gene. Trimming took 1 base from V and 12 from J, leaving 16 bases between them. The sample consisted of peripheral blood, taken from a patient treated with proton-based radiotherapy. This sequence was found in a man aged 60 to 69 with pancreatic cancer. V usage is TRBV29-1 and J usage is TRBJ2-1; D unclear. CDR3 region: CSVEGGYQVGQFF. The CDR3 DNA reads TGCAGCGTTGAAGGTGGATACCAGGTGGGGCAGTTCTTC.